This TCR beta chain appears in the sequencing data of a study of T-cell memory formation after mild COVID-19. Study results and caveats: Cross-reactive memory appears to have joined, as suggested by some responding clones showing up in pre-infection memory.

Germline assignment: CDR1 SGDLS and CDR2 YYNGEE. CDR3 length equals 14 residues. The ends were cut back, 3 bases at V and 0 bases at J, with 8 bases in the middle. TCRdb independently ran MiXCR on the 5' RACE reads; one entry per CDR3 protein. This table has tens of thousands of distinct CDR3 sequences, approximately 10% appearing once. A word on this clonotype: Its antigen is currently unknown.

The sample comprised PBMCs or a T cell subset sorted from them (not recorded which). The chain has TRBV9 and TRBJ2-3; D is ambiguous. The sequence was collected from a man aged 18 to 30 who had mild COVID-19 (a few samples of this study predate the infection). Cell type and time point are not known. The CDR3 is CASSAIGSTDTQYF. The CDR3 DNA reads TGTGCCAGCAGCGCCATTGGGAGCACAGATACGCAGTATTTT.